A selection of T cell receptor beta chains follows, all from one sample in a study of identical twins. MiXCR was run by TCRdb on the 5' RACE reads, yielding one entry per CDR3 protein. The profile shows hundreds of thousands of distinct CDR3 sequences, approximately 13% of them singletons. The same specimen was also included in a second study, on yellow fever vaccine responses in identical twins.

Sequencing used CD8+ T cells sorted from blood. Receptors were obtained from a woman under 30 in good health. The CDR3 runs from the conserved cysteine through the conserved F or W. Fields, in order: J gene, V gene, D gene, clone size, CDR3 DNA, CDR3 protein. The D gene is left open where the match is weak. Clone size is given for some rows only: seen once, a few or many times, or a class if the clone is expanded.

>TRBJ2-1|TRBV6-5|TRBD2|few
TGTGCCAGCAGTTATTCACCTAGCGGTGGATACAATGAGCAGTTCTTC
CASSYSPSGGYNEQFF
>TRBJ1-1|TRBV7-9|-|few
TGTGCCAGCAGCCCAACCACTGGGGGTATCGGTACTGAAGCTTTCTTT
CASSPTTGGIGTEAFF
>TRBJ2-5|TRBV11-2|-|-
TGTGCCAGCAGCTATCGGACAGAAGAGACCCAGTACTTC
CASSYRTEETQYF
>TRBJ2-7|TRBV5-4|TRBD1|-
TGTGCCAGCAGCTTGGAACAGGGGCCCGAGGAGCAGTACTTC
CASSLEQGPEEQYF
>TRBJ1-1|TRBV20-1|-|many
TGCAGTGCTAGAGTCACTGACAGTACCTTTGCTTCCATGAACACTGAAGCTTTCTTT
CSARVTDSTFASMNTEAFF
>TRBJ2-3|TRBV5-1|-|many
TGCGCCAGCAGCTTGTATGGCACGGGAACAGATACGCAGTATTTT
CASSLYGTGTDTQYF
>TRBJ2-1|TRBV6-1|-|-
TGTGCCAGCGGGGAAGGCCTGACCCTCAATGAGCAGTTCTTC
CASGEGLTLNEQFF
>TRBJ2-1|TRBV24-1|TRBD1|few
TGTGCCACCAGCCGGGACAGAGCCTACAATGAGCAGTTCTTC
CATSRDRAYNEQFF
>TRBJ2-1|TRBV6-5|-|-
TGTGCCAGCAGTTACTCCCTGGGGGTTTTCGCGAATGAGCAGTTCTTC
CASSYSLGVFANEQFF
>TRBJ2-4|TRBV20-1|-|many
TGCAGTGCCCCAGGGGCCACTTCCAAAAACATTCAGTACTTC
CSAPGATSKNIQYF
>TRBJ2-3|TRBV3-1|-|-
TGTGCCAGCAGCCACGGGGGGCCAGGGGGTGCAGATACGCAGTATTTT
CASSHGGPGGADTQYF
>TRBJ2-1|TRBV4-1|TRBD1|-
TGCGCCAGCAGCCAAGACTACGACCCGGGACAGAATGAGTTCTTC
CASSQDYDPGQNEFF
>TRBJ1-2|TRBV28|-|-
TGTGCCAGCAGTTTGGAGGGGAGCGGTGGCTACACCTTC
CASSLEGSGGYTF
>TRBJ2-1|TRBV2|-|once
TGTGCCAGCAGCCGACTAGTCGCCAATGAGCAGTTCTTC
CASSRLVANEQFF
>TRBJ2-5|TRBV5-5|TRBD1|many
TGTGCCAGCAGCTTGGAAGCTTCAGGGGGTGAGACCCAGTACTTC
CASSLEASGGETQYF
>TRBJ1-1|TRBV13|-|-
TGTGCCAGCAGCTTAGTTGGGTTTGTAGAAGCTTTCTTT
CASSLVGFVEAFF
>TRBJ2-6|TRBV20-1|TRBD2|few
TGCAGTGCTAGAGATCGACTAGCCCTATCCTCTGGGGCCAACGTCCTGACTTTC
CSARDRLALSSGANVLTF
>TRBJ2-7|TRBV20-1|TRBD2|few
TGCAGTGCCCCCGGGGAGGGCCTTTCCGAGCAGTACTTC
CSAPGEGLSEQYF
>TRBJ2-7|TRBV4-2|-|many
TGTGCCAGCAGCCAAGATAGCCCGGGCCCCTACGAGCAGTACTTC
CASSQDSPGPYEQYF
>TRBJ1-1|TRBV4-1|-|-
TGCGCCAGCAGCCAAGATAGGGCAGTGAACACTGAAGCTTTCTTT
CASSQDRAVNTEAFF
>TRBJ2-1|TRBV12-3/TRBV12-4|-|-
TGTGCCAGCAGCTCCGGGACTGTCGCCTACAATGAGCAGTTCTTC
CASSSGTVAYNEQFF
>TRBJ2-1|TRBV27|TRBD1|many
TGTGCCAGCAGCGAGACAGGGTCGGGTGAGCAGTTCTTC
CASSETGSGEQFF
>TRBJ2-3|TRBV15|TRBD1|-
TGTGCCACCAGCAGCCGGGACAGAAGCACAGATACGCAGTATTTT
CATSSRDRSTDTQYF
>TRBJ2-1|TRBV10-3|-|few
TGTGCCTCATGGGGGGCAGGGATCTCCTACAATGAGCAGTTCTTC
CASWGAGISYNEQFF
>TRBJ2-1|TRBV28|TRBD2|-
TGTGCCAGCAAGTGGGGGGGGGCCTACAATGAGCAGTTCTTC
CASKWGGAYNEQFF
>TRBJ1-1|TRBV7-6|-|few
TGTGCCAGCAGCCAGGGACAAGAGAACACTGAAGCTTTCTTT
CASSQGQENTEAFF
>TRBJ2-1|TRBV5-4|TRBD2|-
TGTGCCAGCAGGGACCCCGAGCGGGGGAGCAATGAGCAGTTCTTC
CASRDPERGSNEQFF
>TRBJ2-7|TRBV18|TRBD1|few
TGTGCCAGCTCACCATCGACAGGGGCAACCTACGAGCAGTACTTC
CASSPSTGATYEQYF
>TRBJ2-7|TRBV6-5|-|many
TGTGCCAGCAGTTTAACCTCAGGGACGGACGAGCAGTACTTC
CASSLTSGTDEQYF
>TRBJ2-1|TRBV13|TRBD2|few
TGTGCCAGCAGCTCGGCGGGGGGGTTCAATGAGCAGTTCTTC
CASSSAGGFNEQFF
>TRBJ2-1|TRBV7-9|-|-
TGTGCCACCAGTGGGACTCCCAACAATGAGCAGTTCTTC
CATSGTPNNEQFF
>TRBJ2-3|TRBV9|-|few
TGTGCCAGCAGCGTGAGTGGGATCACAGATACGCAGTATTTT
CASSVSGITDTQYF
>TRBJ2-5|TRBV4-1|-|-
TGCGCCAGCAGTCCCGAAACAGTAGTGGGGGGAGAGACCCAGTACTTC
CASSPETVVGGETQYF
>TRBJ1-1|TRBV7-9|TRBD1|many
TGTGCCAGCAGCTCGGACAGGGCGAACACTGAAGCTTTCTTT
CASSSDRANTEAFF
>TRBJ1-2|TRBV20-1|TRBD1|few
TGCAGTGCTAGAGATATCCCCGACAGGGGGCGAATGAGCGGCTACACCTTC
CSARDIPDRGRMSGYTF
>TRBJ2-2|TRBV6-2/TRBV6-3|-|-
TGTGCCAGCAGAGGAGCCAGGGGGGACACCGGGGAGCTGTTTTTT
CASRGARGDTGELFF
>TRBJ2-1|TRBV19|TRBD1|-
TGTGCCAGCCAGCCAGAGGACAGGGCCCCCTACAATGAGCAGTTCTTC
CASQPEDRAPYNEQFF
>TRBJ2-1|TRBV28|-|few
TGTGCCAGCAGTTTACGTTTGCGGGATGAGCAGTTCTTC
CASSLRLRDEQFF
>TRBJ2-1|TRBV12-3/TRBV12-4|-|few
TGTGCCAGCAGTTTAGCGGACCAGGAGTATGAGCAGTTCTTC
CASSLADQEYEQFF
>TRBJ2-2|TRBV24-1|TRBD1|many
TGTGCCACCAGTGATCGACAGGGGGCAAACGGGGAGCTGTTTTTT
CATSDRQGANGELFF
>TRBJ2-2|TRBV6-1|-|-
TGTGCCAGCACTACCTTGGGGTCCGGGGAGCTGTTTTTT
CASTTLGSGELFF
>TRBJ2-6|TRBV29-1|TRBD1|few
TGCAGCGTGGGGGACAGAACTTTAGCTGGGGCCAACGTCCTGACTTTC
CSVGDRTLAGANVLTF
>TRBJ1-2|TRBV12-3/TRBV12-4|-|many
TGTGCCAGCAGTTTAGCGCCCATCCCCCTGGAAATTAACTATGGCTACACCTTC
CASSLAPIPLEINYGYTF
>TRBJ1-1|TRBV2|-|few
TGTGCCAGCAGGGCTCGCAGGGGACCCGATTCTCTCCCTGAAGCTTTCTTT
CASRARRGPDSLPEAFF
>TRBJ2-7|TRBV7-8|TRBD1|-
TGTGCCACCATAGGACAGGGGGCAACCTACGAGCAGTACTTC
CATIGQGATYEQYF
>TRBJ2-1|TRBV4-1|-|many
TGTGCCAGCAGTCAGGGAGGCAATGAGCAGTTCTTC
CASSQGGNEQFF
>TRBJ2-1|TRBV2|-|many
TGTGCCAGCAGTGACGGGGACTCCGATGAGCAGTTCTTC
CASSDGDSDEQFF
>TRBJ2-3|TRBV6-4|TRBD2|many
TGTGCCAGCAGTGCAAGCGGGGGGGCTTCAGATACGCAGTATTTT
CASSASGGASDTQYF
>TRBJ2-1|TRBV29-1|TRBD2|few
TGCAGCGACACTAGCGGTAGCTCCTACAATGAGCAGTTCTTC
CSDTSGSSYNEQFF